Detailed here is one TCR beta chain. The antigen is unknown. The V gene's germline CDR1 is SGHTA and CDR2 FQGTGA. J was trimmed by 4 bases and V by 5 bases; bases with no gene match: 9. CDR3 length equals 15 residues. These data come from a study of radiation and T cells in renal cell carcinoma. Study in general: Nephrectomy followed 15 Gy stereotactic body radiation by 4 weeks. Whole-study results and caveats: Baseline intratumoral clonotype presence is unknown without pretreatment biopsies.

Time point of the sample: blood 2 weeks post-SBRT. Treatment noted: 15 Gy SBRT to primary tumor, nephrectomy 4 weeks later. Clones were sequenced by immunoSEQ multiplex PCR, and TCRdb holds only the in-frame ones, with some missing. Altogether roughly 130,000 clones are present, 75% to 85% being singletons, with the ten largest covering approximately 1.9%. The sequencing used blood, collected from a patient whose treatment included radiotherapy and nephrectomy. The source of this sequence is an older woman with renal cell carcinoma. The chain employs TRBV7-3 and TRBJ1-1; the match to TRBD1 covers 8 bases. CDR3 nucleotides: TGTGCCAGCAGCCCACCCAGGGGGCCGGTCACTGAAGCTTTCTTT. This codes for CASSPPRGPVTEAFF.